Following are 2 T cell receptor beta chains from one sample sequenced in a study of blood T cell repertoires in COVID-19. Some clones are missing from TCRdb's copy, which holds only in-frame ones; the method was immunoSEQ multiplex PCR. Of about 120,000 clones in the sample, 75% to 85% are singletons; the top ten hold roughly a tenth. The sequenced sample was peripheral blood. These TCRs come from a human donor in a cohort sampled during active COVID-19.

This chain uses TRBV7-8 with TRBJ1-1, with TRBD1 matching 7 bases. The J segment lost 0 bases and the V segment lost 1 base, leaving 5 bases of the junction unmatched. Germline V CDR1 and CDR2: SGHVS, FQNEAQ. There are 16 residues in the CDR3. CDR3 nucleotide sequence: TGTGCCAGCAGCTTAGAGGCAGGGGGTGTGAACACTGAAGCTTTCTTT. It translates to CASSLEAGGVNTEAFF.

The chain combines TRBV4-3 with TRBJ1-4; tentative D call: TRBD1 (5 bases). Between the trimmed V and J ends, which lost 0 bases and 3 bases, there was a span of 23 bases. Germline CDR1 reads LGHNA; CDR2 reads YSLEER. The CDR3 consists of 20 residues. CDR3 nucleotides: TGCGCCAGCAGCCAAGACTTGGGGACCGGGGAGGACTGGGCTAATGAAAAACTGTTTTTT. This sequence encodes CASSQDLGTGEDWANEKLFF.